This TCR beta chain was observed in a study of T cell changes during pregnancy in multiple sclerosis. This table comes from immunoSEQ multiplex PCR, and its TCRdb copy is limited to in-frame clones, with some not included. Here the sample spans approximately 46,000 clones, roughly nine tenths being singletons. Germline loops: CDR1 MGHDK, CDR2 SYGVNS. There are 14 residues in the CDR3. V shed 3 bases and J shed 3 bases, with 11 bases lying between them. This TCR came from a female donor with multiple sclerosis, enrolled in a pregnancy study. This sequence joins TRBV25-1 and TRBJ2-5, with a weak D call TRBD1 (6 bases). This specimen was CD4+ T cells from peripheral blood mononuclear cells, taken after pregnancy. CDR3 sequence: CASSEMRQEETQYF. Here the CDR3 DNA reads TGTGCCAGCAGTGAGATGCGACAGGAAGAGACCCAGTACTTC.